This TCR beta chain was recovered during a study of regulatory T cells in long-lasting Graves disease. Germline loops: CDR1 LNHDA, CDR2 SQIVND (reference sequence). The CDR3 is 14 amino acids. V was trimmed by 7 bases and J by 4 bases, leaving 16 bases between them. To make TCR beta libraries, researchers used iRepertoire HTBI primers and Arm-PCR of CDR3 regions. One entry per CDR3 protein, called by TCRdb with MiXCR from the multiplex PCR reads. The sample lists some 370,000 distinct CDR3 sequences; about 10% were seen once. This sample's time point: newly diagnosed GD, antithyroid drugs for less than 3 months. The authors made the TCR library using RNA they extracted from PBMCs. Another study also made use of these data, one on T cells in Graves' hyperthyroidism and ophthalmopathy.

The receptor comes from a woman between 18 and 29 years old with Graves disease. Sequences were derived from peripheral blood mononuclear cells (PBMCs), sampled at new diagnosis, from a patient treated with antithyroid drugs. The chain recombines TRBV19 with TRBJ1-1; D is possibly TRBD1 (6 bases). The CDR3 protein is CASTYGGARTEAFF. CDR3 DNA sequence: TGTGCCAGTACCTACGGGGGGGCCCGCACTGAAGCTTTCTTT.